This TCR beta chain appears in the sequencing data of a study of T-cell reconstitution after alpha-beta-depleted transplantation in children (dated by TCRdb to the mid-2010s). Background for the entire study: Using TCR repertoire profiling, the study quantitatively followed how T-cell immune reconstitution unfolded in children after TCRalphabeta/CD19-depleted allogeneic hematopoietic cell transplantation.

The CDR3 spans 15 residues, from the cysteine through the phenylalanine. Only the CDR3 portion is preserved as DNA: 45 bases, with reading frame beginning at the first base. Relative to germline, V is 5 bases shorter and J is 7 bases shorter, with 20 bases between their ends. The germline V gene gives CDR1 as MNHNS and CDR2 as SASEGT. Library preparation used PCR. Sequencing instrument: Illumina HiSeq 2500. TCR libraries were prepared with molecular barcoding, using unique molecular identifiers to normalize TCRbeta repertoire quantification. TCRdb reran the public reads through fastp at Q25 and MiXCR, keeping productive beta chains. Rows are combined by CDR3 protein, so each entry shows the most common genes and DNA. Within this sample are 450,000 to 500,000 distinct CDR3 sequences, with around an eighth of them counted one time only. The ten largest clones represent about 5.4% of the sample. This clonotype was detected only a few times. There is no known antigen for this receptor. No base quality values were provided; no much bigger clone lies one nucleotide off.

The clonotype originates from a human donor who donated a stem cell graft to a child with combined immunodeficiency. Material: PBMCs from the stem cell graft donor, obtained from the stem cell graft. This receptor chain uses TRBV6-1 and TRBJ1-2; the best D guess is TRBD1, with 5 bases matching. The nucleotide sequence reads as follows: TGTGCCAGCAGTCCCCGCGGGGGTTTCTATGGTGGCTACACCTTC. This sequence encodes CASSPRGGFYGGYTF.